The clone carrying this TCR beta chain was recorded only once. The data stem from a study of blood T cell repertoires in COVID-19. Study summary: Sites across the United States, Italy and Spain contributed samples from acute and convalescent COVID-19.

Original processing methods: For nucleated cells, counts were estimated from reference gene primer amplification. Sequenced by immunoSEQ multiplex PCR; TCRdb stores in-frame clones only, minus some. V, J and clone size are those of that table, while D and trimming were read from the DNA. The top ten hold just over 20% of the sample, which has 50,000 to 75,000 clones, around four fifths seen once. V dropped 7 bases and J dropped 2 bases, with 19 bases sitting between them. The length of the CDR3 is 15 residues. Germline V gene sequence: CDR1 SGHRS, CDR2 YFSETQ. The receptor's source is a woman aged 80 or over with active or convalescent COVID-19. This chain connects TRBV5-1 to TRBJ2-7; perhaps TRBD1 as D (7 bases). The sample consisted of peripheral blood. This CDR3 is CASGRGTLAPYEQYF. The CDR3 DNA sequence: TGCGCCAGCGGCAGGGGGACTTTAGCACCCTACGAGCAGTACTTC.